The clone carrying this TCR beta chain was recorded at least ten times. The antigen is undetermined. CDR3 length: 16 amino acids. V lost 3 bases and J lost 0; bases outside the gene matches: 4. Germline values: CDR1 SGDLS, CDR2 YYNGEE. Previously described methods with listed TCR primers produced the bulk TCR libraries. TCRdb re-called the PCR reads through MiXCR, storing one row per CDR3 protein. The repertoire holds about 640,000 distinct CDR3 sequences, with about 20% as singletons. This entry belongs to a study of molecular identifiers for immune sequencing clone quantification. Study as a whole: In replicates, RNA from approximately 20,000 or 100,000 naive CD8 cells was divided five ways and four parts were sequenced.

Study-wide points: Barcode collisions between identical TCR molecules could shrink estimates of highly expanded clone sizes.

This TCR came from a human donor in good health. Some libraries in this study had Jurkat cell RNA spiked in. The sample taken for sequencing was naive CD8+ T cells from blood, with Jurkat cell RNA spiked in. Sample subset: FACS-sorted CD8+CD4-CCR7+CD45RA+ naive T cells. The chain combines TRBV9 with TRBJ2-7; 12 bases line up with TRBD2. The CDR3 region has the DNA TGTGCCAGCAGCGCCGGGACTAGCGGGTTCTCCTACGAGCAGTACTTC. Amino acid sequence: CASSAGTSGFSYEQYF.